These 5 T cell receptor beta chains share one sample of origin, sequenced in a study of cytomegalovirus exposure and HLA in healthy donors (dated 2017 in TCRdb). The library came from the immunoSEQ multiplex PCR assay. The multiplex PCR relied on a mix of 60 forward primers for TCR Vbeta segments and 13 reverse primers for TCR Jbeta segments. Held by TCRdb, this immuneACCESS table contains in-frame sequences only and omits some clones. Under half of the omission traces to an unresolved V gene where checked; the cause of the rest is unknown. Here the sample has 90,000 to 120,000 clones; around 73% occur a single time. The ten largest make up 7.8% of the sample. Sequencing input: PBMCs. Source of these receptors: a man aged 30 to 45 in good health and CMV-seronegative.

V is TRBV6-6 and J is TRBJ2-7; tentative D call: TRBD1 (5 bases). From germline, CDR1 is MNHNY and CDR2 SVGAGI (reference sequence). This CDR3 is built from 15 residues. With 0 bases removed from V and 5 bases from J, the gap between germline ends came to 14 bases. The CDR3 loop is CASSYSAGIKDEQYF. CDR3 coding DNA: TGTGCCAGCAGTTACTCGGCAGGGATCAAAGACGAGCAGTACTTC.

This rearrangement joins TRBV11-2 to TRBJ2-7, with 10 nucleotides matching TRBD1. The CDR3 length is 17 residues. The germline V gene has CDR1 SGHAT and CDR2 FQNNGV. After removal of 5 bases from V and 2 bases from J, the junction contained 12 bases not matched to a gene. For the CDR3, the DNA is TGTGCCAGCAGCCCCAGACCGGGACAGGGGACGACCTACGAGCAGTACTTC. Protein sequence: CASSPRPGQGTTYEQYF.

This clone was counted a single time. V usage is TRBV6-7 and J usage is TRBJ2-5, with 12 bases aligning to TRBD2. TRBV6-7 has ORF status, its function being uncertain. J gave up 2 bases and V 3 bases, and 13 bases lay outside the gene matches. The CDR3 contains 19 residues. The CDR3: CASSYRWLAGGATQETQYF. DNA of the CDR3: TGTGCCAGCAGTTATAGGTGGCTAGCGGGGGGGGCGACGCAAGAGACCCAGTACTTC.

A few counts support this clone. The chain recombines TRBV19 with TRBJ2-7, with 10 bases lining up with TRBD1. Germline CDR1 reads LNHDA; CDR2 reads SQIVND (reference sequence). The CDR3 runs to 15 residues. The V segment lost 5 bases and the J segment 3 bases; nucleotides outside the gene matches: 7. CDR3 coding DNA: TGTGCCAGTAGTTACGGGGGGACAGGGGACTACGAGCAGTACTTC. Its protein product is CASSYGGTGDYEQYF. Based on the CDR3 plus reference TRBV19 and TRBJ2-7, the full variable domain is DGGITQSPKYLFRKEGQNVTLSCEQNLNHDAMYWYRQDPGQGLRLIYYSQIVNDFQKGDIAEGYSVSREKKESFPLTVTSAQKNPTAFYLCASSYGGTGDYEQYFGPGTRLTVT.

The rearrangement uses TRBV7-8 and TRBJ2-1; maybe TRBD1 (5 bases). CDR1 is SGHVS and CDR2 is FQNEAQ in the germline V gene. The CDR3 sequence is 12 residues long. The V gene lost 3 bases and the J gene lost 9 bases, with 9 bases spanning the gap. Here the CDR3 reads CASSFGALEQFF. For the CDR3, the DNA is TGTGCCAGCAGCTTTGGGGCCCTTGAGCAGTTCTTC.